What follows describes a single T cell receptor (beta chain). Its antigen is not yet known. Base quality data are lacking; no much larger clone is found one base away. The cohort consisted of 650 to 700 healthy bone marrow donors. At the time of sampling, every cohort member was nominally healthy, though immune exposures that went unrecorded were likely present. The donor was CMV seronegative and belonged to the group of over 350 seronegative cohort members. A peripheral blood sample was collected from each donor, and TCR beta sequencing was performed on peripheral blood mononuclear cells. Genomic DNA was extracted from the blood cell samples with the Qiagen DNeasy Blood Extraction Kit. From the germline V gene, CDR1 is SNHLY and CDR2 is FYNNEI. Including cysteine and phenylalanine, the CDR3 has 12 amino acids. CDR3 DNA is the only sequence kept; it has 36 bases, read in frame from the first base. Germline trimming: 7 bases from V, 4 bases from J; junction bases outside gene matches: 4.

Libraries were prepared through the immunoSEQ multiplex PCR assay. The multiplex PCR relied on a mix of 60 forward primers for TCR Vbeta segments and 13 reverse primers for TCR Jbeta segments. A multiplex PCR assay on genomic DNA amplified the CDR3 region of rearranged TCR beta genes. On the Illumina HiSeq System, the amplified TCR beta libraries were sequenced as 87-base-pair reads. The original methods were these. A later analysis counted about 76 million unique TCR beta chains across the approximately 700 repertoires, and roughly 10 million of these chains were shared by at least two donors. A nearest-neighbor algorithm error-corrected the raw reads and collapsed the reads into unique sequences, merging closely related sequences to remove PCR and sequencing errors. CDR3 sequences were aligned to IMGT reference sequences to assign V, D and J gene segments. For a sequence to be retained, a match of at least six nucleotides was required to both a V gene segment and a J gene segment. Rearrangements were classified as productive when the CDR3 lacked stop codons and remained in frame with V and J, and all other rearrangements were classified as non-productive. Following IMGT convention, CDR3 was defined as the stretch from the second conserved V-encoded cysteine up to the conserved J-encoded phenylalanine. Sequences without an unambiguous match to a single V gene segment were excluded from the earlier analysis of 500 to 700 of the donors. In an earlier analysis of a few hundred of the donors, V segments were called functional above 56.7% productive rearrangements and were called segregating when the between-donor standard deviation exceeded 5%. A statistical classification framework was built for diagnosing cytomegalovirus status from the catalog of TCR beta chain sequences. In a later analysis, V and J genes were assigned by comparing TCR nucleotide sequences against IMGT/GENE-DB human TR gene sequences. The TCRdist pipeline was used in a later analysis to assign CDR3 sequences and most-parsimonious VDJ recombination scenarios. In a later analysis, each TCR beta chain was defined by its CDR3 amino acid sequence together with its V-gene family, and reads lacking a unique V-gene family were excluded. In a later analysis, approximately 640 highly shared, low-generation-probability nucleotide sequences were removed to address suspected cross-contamination and a sequencing artifact. In a later analysis, a clonal expansion index was calculated for each public chain from normalized within-repertoire ranks of inferred template counts. A later analysis computed generation probabilities with a VDJ recombination model fitted to out-of-frame rearrangements, and checked the results against IGoR. Hypergeometric tests were used in a later analysis to score TCR-TCR, TCR-HLA and TCR-CMV co-occurrence, with a repertoire-size bias correction applied to the TCR pairs. To estimate false discovery rates, a later analysis permuted the HLA or CMV assignments 20 times. A later analysis grouped co-occurring TCRs with DBSCAN, adding TCRdist sequence similarity when clustering within HLA-allele-positive subsets. Co-occurrence clustering excluded repertoires with fewer than 30,000 or more than 120,000 public chains, plus five with anomalous nucleotide sharing. Entries here come from immuneACCESS through TCRdb and include only in-frame sequences with V and J called. Some clones fail to appear in such tables; in the studies checked, an unresolved V gene covers under half of the shortfall, and the cause of the remainder is unknown. The V and J calls and clone size were taken over from that table, and D and trimming were inferred from the DNA. This sample has some 120,000 clones in its table, and around 77% of those were observed once. Together, the top ten hold around 1.2% of the sample.

This entry belongs to a study of cytomegalovirus exposure and HLA in healthy donors (TCRdb year 2017). For context, the study as a whole: An earlier analysis of several hundred of the donors reported approximately 270 Gb of sequence data and 117 million unique TCR beta sequences from some 180 million T cells. An early release covering more than 500 HLA-typed donors comprised about 300 gigabases of sequencing data and approximately 85 million unique TCR sequences. Of the roughly 400 genotyped donors, roughly 76% were placed in the genetic ancestry cluster associated with self-reported Caucasian donors. The aim of the study was to test whether cataloging public T cell receptors could identify signatures of past pathogen exposure. The study profiled the T cell repertoires of 666 subjects by immunosequencing and related them to cytomegalovirus serostatus. Along with the approximately 650-subject first cohort, a separate validation cohort of over 90 different subjects was used. To predict cytomegalovirus infection status, the study combined high-throughput TCR immunosequencing, statistical association of individual TCRs with disease status, and machine learning. To study patterns of TCR occurrence, a later analysis re-analyzed previously published TCR beta repertoires from around 670 donors and added high-resolution HLA genotyping. Rather than using new phenotypic data, the later analysis identified candidate immune exposures from TCR beta sequences and from how often those sequences occurred across donors. To decide whether each TCR beta V gene segment behaved as functional or pseudogenic, an earlier analysis of some 600 of the donors relied on high-throughput TCR beta sequencing. Donor age, sex, ethnicity and CMV serostatus were collected together with the repertoire data. Genome-wide SNP genotypes for about 60% of the roughly 700 donors were used in a later genetic analysis, which treated that subset as a discovery cohort. All discovery cohort repertoires had been generated using a single sequencing platform. HLA typing covered class I and class II loci at four-digit resolution. The number of typed donors differed by locus: about 620-630 for A, B, C, DRB1 and DQB1; 500 to 550 for DQA1; roughly 600 for DPA1; and 450 to 480 for DPB1. Four or five DR-DQ haplotypes were handled as single units for association and clustering because linkage in the cohort was strong. Among almost 400 genotyped donors of the cohort, an average of approximately 230,000 unique TCR beta nucleotide sequences were sequenced per donor, around 20% of them non-productive. The paper as a whole reports these results and caveats: The earlier analysis of a few hundred of the donors excluded some 16 rarely observed V segments, including chromosome 9 orphons, because counts were too low. A later genetic analysis reported fewer N-insertions in productive TCRs among donors in an Asian-associated ancestry cluster than the roughly 700-donor mean. Linkage disequilibrium might explain the correlated functional status among segregating V segments, but an unknown experimental factor could not be ruled out. According to a later analysis, parvovirus B19, influenza, CMV and Epstein-Barr virus appeared linked to several top co-occurrence clusters. A later analysis found that TCR association rates varied across HLA loci, with DRB1 alleles showing the most associated TCRs and HLA-C alleles the fewest. The study listed 164 TCR beta chains as associated with cytomegalovirus. In both the original and validation cohorts, the classifier was reported to diagnose cytomegalovirus status with high specificity and sensitivity. Sequencing depth was assumed to be roughly uniform across donors in the presence/absence analyses, though that assumption may not hold. Most TCR sequences were seen in very few donors, while some public TCRs were found in many individuals. A later analysis found that most CMV-associated TCR beta chains appeared HLA-restricted, with HLA associations seemingly driven largely by CMV exposure. In an earlier analysis of 587 of the donors, most TCR beta V segments appeared in productive rearrangements about 87% or about 30% of the time, broadly matching IMGT annotations. Some IMGT-functional V segments, including TRBV6-2 and TRBV6-3, could not be distinguished by the 87-base-pair reads and were therefore excluded. A later analysis associated about 17,000 TCR beta sequences with specific HLA alleles at a false discovery rate of 0.05. The only immune exposure information available for the cohort was CMV serostatus. Only TCR beta chains were sequenced in this cohort, and the absence of alpha or paired-chain data limited detectable features. In a later genetic analysis, a missense DCLRE1C variant was associated with V-gene and J-gene trimming of TCR beta chains, and the association was replicated in an independent cohort. A further reported finding was that TCR beta sequences accurately predicted the HLA-A and HLA-B alleles for most subjects in the first cohort. A cluster of highly shared sequence variants was judged likely to be a technical artifact of the sequencing pipeline. Compared with equally common non-associated chains, HLA-associated TCR beta chains in a later analysis were more clonally expanded and had lower generation probabilities. Because some donors lacked HLA typing at each locus, the association tests relied only on the typed subset. It was suggested by the authors that the approach could potentially be generalized to other disease states and immunological phenotypes. In vitro tests confirmed that a few of the cytomegalovirus-associated TCR beta chains recognize cytomegalovirus antigens. When HLA alleles, especially DR and DQ, strongly co-occurred, attributing TCR associations to individual alleles was difficult.

Rearrangement joined TRBV2 to TRBJ2-7; TRBD1 agrees with 7 junctional bases. The clonotype was recovered from a man between 50 and 59 years old in good health and CMV-seronegative. Sequenced sample: PBMCs. The base sequence is TGTGCCAGCACCGCCAGGGGGTACGAGCAGTACTTC. This sequence encodes CASTARGYEQYF.